The 2 T cell receptor beta chains below come from one sample, sequenced in a study of neurological immune-mediated disorders. TCRdb analysed the 5' RACE reads with MiXCR anew, one entry per CDR3 protein. Seen here are approximately 50,000 distinct CDR3 sequences, over 9% observed once, and the top ten hold approximately 5%. The sequenced sample was PBMCs. The source of these receptors is a man in his 70s with HTLV-1-associated myelopathy (HAM/TSP).

The table lists this clonotype with many counts. The V gene is TRBV24-1, the J gene TRBJ2-1; tentatively, D is TRBD2 (6 bases). The CDR3 length is 16 residues. The germline V gene encodes CDR1 KGHDR and CDR2 SFDVKD. Trimming cost V 3 bases and J 7 bases, with 18 bases left between them. The CDR3 nucleotides read TGTGCCACCAGTGATCCAGCGGGCCTTTTTGGGAATGAGCAGTTCTTC. Translating gives CATSDPAGLFGNEQFF.

Ten or more counts support this clonotype. This rearrangement joins TRBV7-9 to TRBJ2-1; D is possibly TRBD1 or TRBD2 (5 bases each). The CDR3 sequence is 16 residues long. Trimming removed 4 bases at V and 9 bases at J, with 22 bases between. The germline CDR1 and CDR2 sequences are SEHNR and FQNEAQ (reference sequence). The CDR3 is CASSSLGVGAASEQFF. As DNA, the CDR3 is TGTGCCAGCAGCTCCCTGGGGGTGGGAGCGGCAAGTGAGCAGTTCTTC.